This note documents a single T cell receptor (beta chain) sequence. As yet, its antigen is unknown. One end of the junction does not line up with germline, which may come from a read error. This CDR3 is 19 amino acids long. CDR1 and CDR2 (germline): MGHRA, YSYEKL. Primers used in a second PCR of roughly 6 to 12 cycles were a sample-barcoded 5' primer and a J-beta primer mix. MiXCR, run by TCRdb on the 5' RACE reads, gives a single entry per CDR3 protein. The sample lists around 1,900,000 distinct CDR3 sequences, roughly two fifths occurring once. The donors, all healthy, were Caucasians living in Russia, aged about 6 to 100. Per individual sample, total RNA of at least 6 micrograms was extracted. This sample was taken from a study of blood T cells in healthy people across ages. Whole-study findings and limits: The study found more naive CD4+ cells and higher diversity in long-lived than aged donors. It was not known whether donors were CMV positive (a possible confounder of expanded clonotype changes).

The clonotype was recovered from a human donor in good health. The genes are TRBV4-1 and TRBJ2-6; TRBD1 aligns across 8 bases. The sample taken for sequencing was blood. The CDR3 DNA follows: TGCGCCAGCAGCCAAGGCAGGGGACAGGCCTTCTCTGGGGCCAACGTCCCGACTTTC. Translation: CASSQGRGQAFSGANVPTF.